This is a list of T cell receptor beta chains from one sample in a study of CXCR3-negative and CXCR3-positive naive CD8 T cells. Reanalyzing the 5' RACE reads, TCRdb keeps one entry per CDR3 protein, without DNA. Recorded here are around 47,000 distinct CDR3 sequences; the top ten clones represent roughly 15%. Material: memory CD8+ T cells from blood. These TCRs come from a human donor in good health. Some clones in this sample may be carry-over from other donors' samples. The CDR3 runs from the conserved cysteine through the conserved F or W. For some rows the clone size is stated as once, few or many, or as a class when expanded; others skip it.

v_gene: TRBV7-9
j_gene: TRBJ2-5
abundance: .
CDR3aa: CASSYLREQRTETQYF

v_gene: TRBV4-3
j_gene: TRBJ2-7
abundance: .
CDR3aa: CASSQDQGTGLYEQYF

v_gene: TRBV20-1
j_gene: TRBJ2-1
abundance: .
CDR3aa: CSASTSGLYNEQFF

v_gene: TRBV20-1
j_gene: TRBJ2-5
abundance: .
CDR3aa: CSARDGWVQETQYF

v_gene: TRBV7-2
j_gene: TRBJ2-7
abundance: medium-sized
CDR3aa: CASSPTGSREQYF

v_gene: TRBV9
j_gene: TRBJ2-3
abundance: .
CDR3aa: CASSVIEGPTDTQYF

v_gene: TRBV12-3/TRBV12-4
j_gene: TRBJ2-7
abundance: .
CDR3aa: CASSHGQGSEQYF

v_gene: TRBV21-1
j_gene: TRBJ2-7
abundance: .
CDR3aa: CASSTIISGSGYEQYF

v_gene: TRBV10-3
j_gene: TRBJ2-7
abundance: .
CDR3aa: CAIRTGTDSYEQYF

v_gene: TRBV28
j_gene: TRBJ2-1
abundance: .
CDR3aa: CASTGTSGGHEQFF

v_gene: TRBV20-1
j_gene: TRBJ2-1
abundance: .
CDR3aa: CSARDLAGGPNEQFF

v_gene: TRBV7-6
j_gene: TRBJ2-7
abundance: .
CDR3aa: CASSLGPRAHEQYF

v_gene: TRBV28
j_gene: TRBJ1-2
abundance: .
CDR3aa: CASSLTAERNGYTF

v_gene: TRBV2
j_gene: TRBJ2-5
abundance: .
CDR3aa: CASSEYLETQYF

v_gene: TRBV21-1
j_gene: TRBJ2-5
abundance: .
CDR3aa: CASSKINSGSLLRETQYF

v_gene: TRBV20-1
j_gene: TRBJ2-3
abundance: .
CDR3aa: CSARDLSLEVDTQYF

v_gene: TRBV5-4
j_gene: TRBJ1-2
abundance: .
CDR3aa: CASSLIRNYGYTF

v_gene: TRBV21-1
j_gene: TRBJ2-2
abundance: .
CDR3aa: CASNPTSGRANTGELFF

v_gene: TRBV4-3
j_gene: TRBJ1-3
abundance: .
CDR3aa: CASSQDGGAAGNTIYF

v_gene: TRBV6-6
j_gene: TRBJ2-1
abundance: .
CDR3aa: CASSPLASYNEQFF

v_gene: TRBV7-9
j_gene: TRBJ2-7
abundance: .
CDR3aa: CASRPGLAETYEQYF

v_gene: TRBV15
j_gene: TRBJ2-1
abundance: .
CDR3aa: CATSEESASGGVVNNEQFF

v_gene: TRBV18
j_gene: TRBJ2-3
abundance: .
CDR3aa: CASSPPREGLSTDTQYF

v_gene: TRBV27
j_gene: TRBJ1-1
abundance: .
CDR3aa: CASKVGPEAFF

v_gene: TRBV29-1
j_gene: TRBJ2-3
abundance: .
CDR3aa: CSVDGLAADTQYF

v_gene: TRBV20-1
j_gene: TRBJ2-1
abundance: .
CDR3aa: CSARGLPGTSGGASYNEQFF

v_gene: TRBV27
j_gene: TRBJ1-4
abundance: .
CDR3aa: CASSLFSGGNEKLFF

v_gene: TRBV6-5
j_gene: TRBJ2-1
abundance: .
CDR3aa: CASSPPGTGPNEQFF

v_gene: TRBV28
j_gene: TRBJ2-3
abundance: .
CDR3aa: CASLRGGAQYF

v_gene: TRBV28
j_gene: TRBJ1-1
abundance: .
CDR3aa: CASSFGGPEAFF

v_gene: TRBV12-3/TRBV12-4
j_gene: TRBJ2-7
abundance: .
CDR3aa: CASSAYQGAYEQYF

v_gene: TRBV4-3
j_gene: TRBJ2-7
abundance: .
CDR3aa: CASSQDRGGYEQYF

v_gene: TRBV7-2
j_gene: TRBJ2-1
abundance: .
CDR3aa: CASSHGTSGPWGEQFF

v_gene: TRBV7-3
j_gene: TRBJ2-3
abundance: .
CDR3aa: CASSLTVARTDTQYF

v_gene: TRBV20-1
j_gene: TRBJ1-1
abundance: .
CDR3aa: CSAKQNTEAFF

v_gene: TRBV29-1
j_gene: TRBJ2-1
abundance: .
CDR3aa: CSVESPAGDEQFF

v_gene: TRBV10-3
j_gene: TRBJ2-5
abundance: .
CDR3aa: CAISESIAGGQETQYF

v_gene: TRBV28
j_gene: TRBJ2-7
abundance: .
CDR3aa: CASSHRDGRNEQYF

v_gene: TRBV6-2/TRBV6-3
j_gene: TRBJ2-3
abundance: .
CDR3aa: CASSYSVRITDAQYF

v_gene: TRBV6-4
j_gene: TRBJ2-2
abundance: .
CDR3aa: CASSTSGEVGELFF

v_gene: TRBV12-3/TRBV12-4
j_gene: TRBJ2-1
abundance: .
CDR3aa: CASSSSSYNEQFF